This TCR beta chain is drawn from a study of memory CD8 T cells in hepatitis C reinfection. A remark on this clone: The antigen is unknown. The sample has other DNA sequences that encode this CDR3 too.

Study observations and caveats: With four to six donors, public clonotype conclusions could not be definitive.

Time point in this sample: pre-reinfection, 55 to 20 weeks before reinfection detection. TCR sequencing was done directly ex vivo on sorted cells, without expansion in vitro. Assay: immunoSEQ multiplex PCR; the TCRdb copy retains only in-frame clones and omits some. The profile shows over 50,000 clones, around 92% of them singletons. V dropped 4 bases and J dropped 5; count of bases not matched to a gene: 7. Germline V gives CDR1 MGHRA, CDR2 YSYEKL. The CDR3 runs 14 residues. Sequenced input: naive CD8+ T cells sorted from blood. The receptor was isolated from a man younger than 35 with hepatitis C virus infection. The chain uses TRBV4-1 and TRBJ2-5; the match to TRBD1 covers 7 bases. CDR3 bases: TGCGCCAGCAGCCTGGGACAGTCTTCCGAGACCCAGTACTTC. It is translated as CASSLGQSSETQYF.